The present entry profiles one T cell receptor (beta chain) with its context. The CDR3 totals 14 residues. Germline loops: CDR1 MNHEY, CDR2 SVGAGI. V shed 6 bases and J 6 bases; nucleotides not matched to a gene: 9. The data are from a study of blood T cell repertoires in COVID-19. Across the study: The United States, Italy and Spain supplied acute and convalescent COVID-19 samples. PBMCs, B-cell-depleted T cells, or T cells provided the cDNA or gDNA that made up the material.

Authors' processing steps: Amplified reference gene primers provided the basis for estimating nucleated cell counts. Only in-frame clones appear in the TCRdb table, and some are missing; sequencing was by immunoSEQ multiplex PCR. That table is the source of V, J and clone size, and D and trimming were worked out from the DNA. The repertoire consists of about 270,000 clones, with around 88% occurring once and the leading ten covering approximately 5.3%. The source material was peripheral blood. The receptor's source is an elderly man with acute or convalescent COVID-19. The J gene is TRBJ1-1, the V gene TRBV6-5; 8 nucleotides line up with TRBD1. The CDR3 nucleotides are TGTGCCAGCAGGTCGGACAGGGTTTTGTCTGAAGCTTTCTTT. This gives the protein CASRSDRVLSEAFF.